The TCR beta chain described here comes from a study of T cells expressing NK-cell markers. Overall study context: The study sequenced eight donors, seven HCMV-seropositive and one seronegative. Study observations and caveats: Where a few donors were concerned, these clonotypes also led the CD3+CD56-NKG2C+ fraction. Dominant NKG2C+ clonotypes were found to form roughly 1.0-7.0% of CD8+ T cells in five to seven donors.

Per germline, CDR1 SQVTM and CDR2 ANQGSEA. This CDR3 has 12 amino acids. TCRdb reanalyzed the 5' RACE reads and collapses them to one entry per CDR3 protein, without DNA. The specimen's table records about 460,000 distinct CDR3 sequences. A word on this clonotype: What it binds is unknown.

The chain employs TRBV29-1 and TRBJ2-5; TCRdb indicates TRBD2, and absent DNA this call remains unverified. The material sequenced was blood T cells: a sorted CD56 or NKG2C T cell subset, CD4+ or CD8+ T cells, or bulk PBMC T cells (not recorded which). This TCR was sampled from a woman aged 45-60 years in good health. CDR3 amino acids: CSVSLAEETQYF.